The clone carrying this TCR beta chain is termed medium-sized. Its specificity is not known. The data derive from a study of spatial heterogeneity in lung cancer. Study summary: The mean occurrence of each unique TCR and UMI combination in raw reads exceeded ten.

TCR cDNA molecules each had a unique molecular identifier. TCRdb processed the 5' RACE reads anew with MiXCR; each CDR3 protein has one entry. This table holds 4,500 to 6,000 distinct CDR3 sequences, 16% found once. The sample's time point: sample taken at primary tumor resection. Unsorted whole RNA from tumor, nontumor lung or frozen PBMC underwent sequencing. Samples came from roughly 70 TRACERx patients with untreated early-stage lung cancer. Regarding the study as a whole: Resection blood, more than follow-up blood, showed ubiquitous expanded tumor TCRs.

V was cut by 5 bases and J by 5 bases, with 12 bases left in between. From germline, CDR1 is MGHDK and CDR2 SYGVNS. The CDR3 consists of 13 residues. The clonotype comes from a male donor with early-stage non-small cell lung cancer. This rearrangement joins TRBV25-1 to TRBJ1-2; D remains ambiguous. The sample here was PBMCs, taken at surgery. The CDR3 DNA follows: TGTGCCAGCAGTAAGGCCGCGGGTTATGGCTACACCTTC. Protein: CASSKAAGYGYTF.